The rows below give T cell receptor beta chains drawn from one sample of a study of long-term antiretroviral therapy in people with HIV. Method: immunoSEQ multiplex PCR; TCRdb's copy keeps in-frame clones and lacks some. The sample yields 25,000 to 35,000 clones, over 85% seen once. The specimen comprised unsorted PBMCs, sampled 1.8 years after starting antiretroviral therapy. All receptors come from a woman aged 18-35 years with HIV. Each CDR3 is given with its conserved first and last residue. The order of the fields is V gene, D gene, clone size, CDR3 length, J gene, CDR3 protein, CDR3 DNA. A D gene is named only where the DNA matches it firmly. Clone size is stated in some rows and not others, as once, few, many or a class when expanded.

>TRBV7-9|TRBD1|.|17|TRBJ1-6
CASSSHDRDGVHSPLHF
TGTGCCAGCAGCTCCCACGACAGGGACGGGGTCCATTCACCCCTCCACTTT
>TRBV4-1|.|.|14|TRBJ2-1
CASSQEGGYNEQFF
TGCGCCAGCAGCCAAGAGGGCGGGTACAATGAGCAGTTCTTC
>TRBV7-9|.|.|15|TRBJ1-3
CASSLIGVSANTIYF
TGTGCCAGCAGCTTAATAGGGGTATCTGCAAACACCATATATTTT
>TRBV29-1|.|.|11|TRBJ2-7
CSVEIGYEQYF
TGCAGCGTTGAGATAGGGTACGAGCAGTACTTC
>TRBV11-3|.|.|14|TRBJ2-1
CASSLEGMNNEQFF
TGTGCCAGCAGCTTAGAGGGAATGAACAATGAGCAGTTCTTC
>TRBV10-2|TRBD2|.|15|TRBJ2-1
CASTRLADLYNEQFF
TGCGCCAGCACCAGACTAGCGGACTTATACAATGAGCAGTTCTTC
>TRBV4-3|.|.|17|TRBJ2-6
CASSQGGYPSGANVLTF
TGCGCCAGCAGCCAAGGGGGCTACCCCTCTGGGGCCAACGTCCTGACTTTC
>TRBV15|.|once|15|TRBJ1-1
CATSRDSRGDTEAFF
TGTGCCACCAGCAGAGATTCGAGGGGCGACACTGAAGCTTTCTTT
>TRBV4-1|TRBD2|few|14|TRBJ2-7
CASSQGISGDEQYF
TGCGCCAGCAGCCAAGGTATTAGCGGGGACGAGCAGTACTTC
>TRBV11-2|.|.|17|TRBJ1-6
CASSFGTSPTENSPLHF
TGTGCCAGCAGCTTTGGGACCTCGCCGACAGAAAATTCACCCCTCCACTTT
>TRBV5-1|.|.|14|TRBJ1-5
CASSLAGLNQPQHF
TGCGCCAGCAGCTTGGCAGGCCTCAATCAGCCCCAGCATTTT
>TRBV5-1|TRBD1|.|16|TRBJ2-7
CASSYSGGTGGHEQYF
TGCGCCAGCAGCTACTCCGGGGGGACAGGGGGCCACGAGCAGTACTTC
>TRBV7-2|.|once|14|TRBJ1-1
CASSLLRRNTEAFF
TGTGCCAGCAGCTTACTTCGGAGGAACACTGAAGCTTTCTTT
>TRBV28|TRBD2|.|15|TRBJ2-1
CASRLGLALGNEQFF
TGTGCCAGCAGACTAGGACTAGCCCTGGGGAATGAGCAGTTCTTC
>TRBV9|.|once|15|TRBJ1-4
CASSVEGDLNEKLFF
TGTGCCAGCAGCGTAGAAGGGGACTTAAATGAAAAACTGTTTTTT
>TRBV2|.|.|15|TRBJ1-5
CASSEREGSIAPQHF
TGTGCCAGCAGTGAACGGGAGGGGAGTATCGCGCCCCAGCATTTT
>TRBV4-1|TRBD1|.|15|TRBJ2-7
CASSPGGTGGNEQYF
TGCGCCAGCAGCCCCGGCGGGACAGGCGGGAACGAGCAGTACTTC
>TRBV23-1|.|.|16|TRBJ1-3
CASSQKWSLSGNTIYF
TGCGCCAGCAGTCAGAAATGGTCACTCTCTGGAAACACCATATATTTT
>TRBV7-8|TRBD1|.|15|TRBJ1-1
CASSQGQNMNTEAFF
TGTGCCAGCAGCCAGGGACAGAACATGAACACTGAAGCTTTCTTT
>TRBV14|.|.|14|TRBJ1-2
CASSPSSRAYGYTF
TGTGCCAGCAGCCCTTCGAGCAGGGCCTATGGCTACACCTTC
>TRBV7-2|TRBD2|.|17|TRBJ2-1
CASSLDGREGRYNEQFF
TGTGCCAGCAGCTTAGATGGGCGGGAGGGCCGATACAATGAGCAGTTCTTC
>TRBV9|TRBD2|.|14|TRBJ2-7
CASSVAGGNYEQYF
TGTGCCAGCAGCGTAGCGGGAGGGAACTACGAGCAGTACTTC
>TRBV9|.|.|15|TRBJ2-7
CASSIRPGETYEQYF
TGTGCCAGCAGCATTCGACCGGGAGAAACCTACGAGCAGTACTTC
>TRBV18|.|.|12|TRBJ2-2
CASSPSSGELFF
TGTGCCAGCTCACCATCGTCCGGGGAGCTGTTTTTT
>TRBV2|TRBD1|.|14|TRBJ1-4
CASSVGQGGEKLFF
TGTGCCAGCAGTGTCGGGCAGGGGGGTGAAAAACTGTTTTTT
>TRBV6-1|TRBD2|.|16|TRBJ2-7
CASSEGALAVAYEQYF
TGTGCCAGCAGTGAAGGCGCCCTAGCGGTAGCCTACGAGCAGTACTTC
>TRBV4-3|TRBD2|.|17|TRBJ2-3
CASSQDLREAFTDTQYF
TGCGCCAGCAGCCAAGACCTCCGGGAGGCCTTCACAGATACGCAGTATTTT
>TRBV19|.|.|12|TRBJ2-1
CASSVGTNEQFF
TGTGCCAGTAGTGTGGGCACTAATGAGCAGTTCTTC
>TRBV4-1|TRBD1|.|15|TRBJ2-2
CASSQAPGGIGELFF
TGCGCCAGCAGCCAGGCCCCAGGGGGAATCGGGGAGCTGTTTTTT
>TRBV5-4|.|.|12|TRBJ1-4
CASSSSNEKLLF
TGTGCCAGCAGCTCGTCTAATGAAAAACTGCTTTTT
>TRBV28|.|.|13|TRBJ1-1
CASSFSKDTEAFF
TGTGCCAGCAGTTTTAGTAAGGACACTGAAGCTTTCTTT
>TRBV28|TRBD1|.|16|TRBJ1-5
CASTRRDRGHTQPQHF
TGTGCCAGCACAAGGCGGGACAGGGGGCATACTCAGCCCCAGCATTTT
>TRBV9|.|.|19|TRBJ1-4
CASSVGGVGPFATNEKLFF
TGTGCCAGCAGCGTAGGGGGAGTCGGTCCTTTTGCAACTAATGAAAAACTGTTTTTT
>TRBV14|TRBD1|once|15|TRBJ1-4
CASSLRQGRHEKLFF
TGTGCCAGCAGCTTACGACAGGGTCGGCACGAAAAACTGTTTTTT
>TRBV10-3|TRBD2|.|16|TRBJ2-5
CAISEMTSGSRETQYF
TGTGCCATCAGTGAGATGACTAGCGGGAGTAGGGAGACCCAGTACTTC
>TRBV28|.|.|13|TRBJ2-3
CASTLSGTDTQYF
TGTGCCAGCACTCTATCCGGGACAGATACGCAGTATTTT
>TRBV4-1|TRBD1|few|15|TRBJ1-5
CASSRSTGLVQPQHF
TGCGCCAGCAGCCGCTCGACAGGGCTGGTGCAGCCCCAGCATTTT
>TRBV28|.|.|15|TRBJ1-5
CASSDKGGSNQPQHF
TGTGCCAGCAGTGACAAGGGGGGTAGCAATCAGCCCCAGCATTTT
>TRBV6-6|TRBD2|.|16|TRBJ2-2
CASSPWTSGYTGELFF
TGTGCCAGCAGTCCCTGGACTAGCGGGTACACCGGGGAGCTGTTTTTT
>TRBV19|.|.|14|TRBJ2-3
CASSNFQGPDTQYF
TGTGCCAGTAGTAATTTCCAGGGCCCAGATACGCAGTATTTT
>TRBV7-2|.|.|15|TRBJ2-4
CASSLRPPRENIQYF
TGTGCCAGCAGCTTACGTCCCCCCCGGGAAAACATTCAGTACTTC
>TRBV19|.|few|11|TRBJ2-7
CASGFNYEQYF
TGTGCCAGTGGCTTCAACTACGAGCAGTACTTC
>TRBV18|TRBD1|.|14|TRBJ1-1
CASSPYRGNTEAFF
TGTGCCAGCTCACCTTACAGGGGTAACACTGAAGCTTTCTTT
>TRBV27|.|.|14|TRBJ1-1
CASSPGQLNTEAFF
TGTGCCAGCAGTCCCGGACAGTTGAACACTGAAGCTTTCTTT
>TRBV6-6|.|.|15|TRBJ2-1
CASSYLFAEGHEQFF
TGTGCCAGCAGTTATTTATTCGCCGAGGGCCATGAGCAGTTCTTC
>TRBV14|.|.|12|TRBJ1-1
CASSQGGGEAFF
TGTGCCAGCAGCCAAGGAGGTGGTGAAGCTTTCTTT
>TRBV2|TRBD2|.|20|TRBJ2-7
CASLGGSGKAGGPKAYEQYF
TGTGCCAGCCTAGGGGGGTCAGGGAAAGCGGGAGGGCCGAAGGCCTACGAGCAGTACTTC
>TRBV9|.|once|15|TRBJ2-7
CASSPHADDSYEQYF
TGTGCCAGCAGCCCCCATGCCGACGACTCCTACGAGCAGTACTTC
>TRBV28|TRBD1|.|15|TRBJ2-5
CASSSPDRGGETQYF
TGTGCCAGCAGTTCCCCGGACAGGGGGGGCGAGACCCAGTACTTC
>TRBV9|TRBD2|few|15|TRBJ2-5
CASTLQGLAGETQYF
TGTGCCAGCACCCTCCAAGGACTAGCGGGCGAGACCCAGTACTTC
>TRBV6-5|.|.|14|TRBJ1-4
CASMGWALDEKLFF
TGTGCCAGCATGGGGTGGGCGTTGGATGAAAAACTGTTTTTT
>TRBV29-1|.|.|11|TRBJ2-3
CSGTNTDTQYF
TGCAGCGGGACGAACACAGATACGCAGTATTTT
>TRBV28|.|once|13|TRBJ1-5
CASYYGGNQPQHF
TGTGCCAGCTATTATGGGGGGAATCAGCCCCAGCATTTT